These T cell receptor beta chains were read from a single sample in a study of human T cells and chemical hapten exposure. TCRdb reprocessed the RACE reads with MiXCR, giving one entry per CDR3 protein. Among 350,000 to 400,000 distinct CDR3 sequences listed, around 5.5% were seen once. The input for sequencing was whole blood, taken in connection with sensitization to the hapten diphenylcyclopropenone (DPC). These TCRs come from a woman aged 50 to 60 with alopecia areata. Some clones in this sample may be carry-over from other donors' samples. CDR3s leave out the opening cysteine and the closing phenylalanine or tryptophan. A D gene is named only where the DNA matches it firmly. Expanded clones get a size class; other rows say once, few or many, or leave the size out.

>TRBD1|TRBV14|few|TRBJ1-2
ASSPLGTDDYGYT
>TRBD2|TRBV20-1|NA|TRBJ2-7
SARGLLGTTYEQY
>TRBD2|TRBV7-2|many|TRBJ2-7
ASSPVAGYEQY
>TRBD2|TRBV5-1|NA|TRBJ2-3
ASSLNIAGGSTDTQY
>TRBD2|TRBV20-1|NA|TRBJ2-3
SARALAALTDTQY
>NA|TRBV12-3/TRBV12-4|NA|TRBJ2-5
ASSSGPSETQY
>NA|TRBV29-1|many|TRBJ1-5
SVDFGSNQPQH
>TRBD1|TRBV11-3|many|TRBJ2-1
ASSLAGTGSYNEQF
>TRBD2|TRBV27|many|TRBJ2-1
ASSPGLASYNEQF
>TRBD1|TRBV6-1|few|TRBJ1-4
ASSGSPTGILRRDRVDKEKLF
>NA|TRBV7-7|few|TRBJ2-5
ASSITAYQETQY
>TRBD1|TRBV13|many|TRBJ2-5
ASSLHRGEETQY
>NA|TRBV18|NA|TRBJ2-1
ASSLEQPGGEQF
>TRBD2|TRBV5-4|NA|TRBJ2-3
ASSLPAAGVGADTQY
>TRBD1|TRBV7-9|many|TRBJ2-1
ASSPRTGVANEQF
>NA|TRBV12-3/TRBV12-4|many|TRBJ2-3
ASYQGIADTQY
>NA|TRBV5-1|many|TRBJ2-5
ASSLAGRSEEAQY
>NA|TRBV7-9|few|TRBJ1-3
AMEAVVSGNTIY
>NA|TRBV29-1|many|TRBJ2-3
SVVLGTASTDTQY
>NA|TRBV2|NA|TRBJ2-6
ASNDGANVLT
>NA|TRBV30|NA|TRBJ1-3
AWNRAGPGNTIY
>NA|TRBV11-2|few|TRBJ1-1
ASSQGKRNTEAF
>NA|TRBV3-1|few|TRBJ1-5
ASSLTDSSNQPQH
>TRBD2|TRBV7-9|many|TRBJ2-1
ASSFSGRLDEQF
>NA|TRBV20-1|NA|TRBJ1-3
SARGDRAGNTIY
>NA|TRBV29-1|few|TRBJ1-1
SVIGQNTEAF
>NA|TRBV5-1|many|TRBJ2-1
ASVGEAYNEQF
>NA|TRBV3-1|few|TRBJ2-3
ASRPPAGATTDTQY
>NA|TRBV7-9|NA|TRBJ2-7
ASSLAYPGRVTYEQY
>TRBD1|TRBV29-1|many|TRBJ2-3
SVPTGVLTDTQY
>NA|TRBV20-1|few|TRBJ1-2
SARDPGRGLNYGYT
>NA|TRBV20-1|few|TRBJ2-7
SARGVGAGILWEQY
>NA|TRBV12-3/TRBV12-4|many|TRBJ1-5
ASSQLSQPQH